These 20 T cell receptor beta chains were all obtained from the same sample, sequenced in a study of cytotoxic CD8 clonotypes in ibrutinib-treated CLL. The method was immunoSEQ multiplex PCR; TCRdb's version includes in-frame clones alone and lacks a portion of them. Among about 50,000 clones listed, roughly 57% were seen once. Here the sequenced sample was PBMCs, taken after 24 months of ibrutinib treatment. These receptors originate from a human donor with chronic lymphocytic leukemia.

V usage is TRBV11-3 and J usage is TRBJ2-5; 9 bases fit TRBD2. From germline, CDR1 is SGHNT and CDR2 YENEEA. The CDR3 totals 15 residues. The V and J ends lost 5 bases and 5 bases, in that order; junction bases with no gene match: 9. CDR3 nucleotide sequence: TGTGCCAGCAGCCAAGGAGCGGGGGGAGTGGAGACCCAGTACTTC. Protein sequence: CASSQGAGGVETQYF.

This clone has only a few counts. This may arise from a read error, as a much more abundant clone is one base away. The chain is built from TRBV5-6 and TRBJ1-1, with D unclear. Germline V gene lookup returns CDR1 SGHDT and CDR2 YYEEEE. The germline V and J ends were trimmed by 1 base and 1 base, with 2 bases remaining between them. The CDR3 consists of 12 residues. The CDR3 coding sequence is TGTGCCAGCAGCTTGAAGAACACTGAAGCTTTCTTT. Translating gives CASSLKNTEAFF. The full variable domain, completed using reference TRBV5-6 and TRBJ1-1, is DAGVTQSPTHLIKTRGQQVTLRCSPKSGHDTVSWYQQALGQGPQFIFQYYEEEERQRGNFPDRFSGHQFPNYSSELNVNALLLGDSALYLCASSLKNTEAFFGQGTRLTVV.

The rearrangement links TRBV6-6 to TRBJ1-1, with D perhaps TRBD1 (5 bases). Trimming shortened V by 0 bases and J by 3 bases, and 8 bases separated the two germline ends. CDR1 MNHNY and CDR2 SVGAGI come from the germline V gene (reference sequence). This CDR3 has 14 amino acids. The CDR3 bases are TGTGCCAGCAGTTACTCGCGGGGGGACACTGAAGCTTTCTTT. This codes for CASSYSRGDTEAFF.

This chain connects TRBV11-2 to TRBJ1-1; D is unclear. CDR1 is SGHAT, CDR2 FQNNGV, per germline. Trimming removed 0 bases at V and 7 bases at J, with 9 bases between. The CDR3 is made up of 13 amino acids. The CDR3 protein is CASSLDREIEAFF. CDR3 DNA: TGTGCCAGCAGCTTAGATCGGGAGATTGAAGCTTTCTTT. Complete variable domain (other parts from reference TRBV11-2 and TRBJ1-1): EAGVAQSPRYKIIEKRQSVAFWCNPISGHATLYWYQQILGQGPKLLIQFQNNGVVDDSQLPKDRFSAERLKGVDSTLKIQPAKLEDSAVYLCASSLDREIEAFFGQGTRLTVV.

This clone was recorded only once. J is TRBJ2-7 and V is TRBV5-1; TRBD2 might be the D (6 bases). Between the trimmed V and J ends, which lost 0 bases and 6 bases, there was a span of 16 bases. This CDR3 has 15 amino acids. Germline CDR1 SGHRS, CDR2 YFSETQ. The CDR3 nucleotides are TGCGCCAGCAGCTTGGGGGCGGGGCAAAGTGCCGAGCAGTACTTC. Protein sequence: CASSLGAGQSAEQYF.

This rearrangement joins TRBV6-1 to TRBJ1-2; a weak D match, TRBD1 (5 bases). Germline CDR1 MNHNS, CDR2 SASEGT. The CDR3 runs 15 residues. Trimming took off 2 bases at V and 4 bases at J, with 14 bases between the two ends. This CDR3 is CASSELRGLSYGYTF. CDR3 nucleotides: TGTGCCAGCAGTGAACTACGGGGCTTGTCCTATGGCTACACCTTC.

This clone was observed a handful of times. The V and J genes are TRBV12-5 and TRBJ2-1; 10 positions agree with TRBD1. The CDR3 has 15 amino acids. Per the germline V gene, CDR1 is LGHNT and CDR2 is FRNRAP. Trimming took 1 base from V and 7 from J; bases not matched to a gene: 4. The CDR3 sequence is CASGLGGQGWNEQFF. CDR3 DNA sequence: TGTGCTAGTGGTTTGGGGGGACAGGGGTGGAATGAGCAGTTCTTC.

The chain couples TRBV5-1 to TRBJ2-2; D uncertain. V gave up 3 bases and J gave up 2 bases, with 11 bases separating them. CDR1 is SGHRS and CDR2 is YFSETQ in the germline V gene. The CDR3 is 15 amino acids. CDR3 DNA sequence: TGCGCCAGCAGCTCCCGGGCCACCAACACCGGGGAGCTGTTTTTT. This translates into CASSSRATNTGELFF.

DNA of the CDR3: TGTGCCAGTAGTCCCTACGACAGGGGGCGTGGTGGCTACACCTTC. It encodes CASSPYDRGRGGYTF. The J gene is TRBJ1-2, the V gene TRBV19; TRBD1 agrees at 10 bases. The CDR3 loop spans 15 amino acids. V was pared by 5 bases and J by 7 bases, with 10 bases of the junction left unmatched. Germline CDR1 is LNHDA and CDR2 is SQIVND (reference sequence).

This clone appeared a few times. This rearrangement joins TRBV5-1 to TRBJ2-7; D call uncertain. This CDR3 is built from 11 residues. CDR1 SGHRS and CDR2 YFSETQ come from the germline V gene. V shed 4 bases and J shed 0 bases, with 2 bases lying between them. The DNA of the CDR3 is TGCGCCAGCAGCGACTCCTACGAGCAGTACTTC. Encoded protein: CASSDSYEQYF.

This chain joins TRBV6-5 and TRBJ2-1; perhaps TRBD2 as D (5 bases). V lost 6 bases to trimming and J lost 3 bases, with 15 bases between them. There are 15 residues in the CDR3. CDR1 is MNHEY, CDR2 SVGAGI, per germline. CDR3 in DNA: TGTGCCAGCAGACCCACCCGGGGAAGCTACAATGAGCAGTTCTTC. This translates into CASRPTRGSYNEQFF.

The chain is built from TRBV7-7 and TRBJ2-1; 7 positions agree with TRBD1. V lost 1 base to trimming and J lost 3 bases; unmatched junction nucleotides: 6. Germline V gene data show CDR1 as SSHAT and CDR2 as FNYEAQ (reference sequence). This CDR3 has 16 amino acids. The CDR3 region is CASSLGRGGFYNEQFF. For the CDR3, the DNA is TGTGCCAGCAGCTTAGGGAGAGGGGGCTTCTACAATGAGCAGTTCTTC.

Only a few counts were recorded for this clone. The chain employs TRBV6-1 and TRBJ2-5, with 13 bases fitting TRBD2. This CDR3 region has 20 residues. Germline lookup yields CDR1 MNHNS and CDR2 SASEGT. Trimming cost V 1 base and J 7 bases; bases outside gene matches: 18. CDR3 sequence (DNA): TGTGCCAGCAGTGAAGAACTAGCGGGGGGGGCATCCTCCAAGAGAATGACCCAGTACTTC. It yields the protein CASSEELAGGASSKRMTQYF.

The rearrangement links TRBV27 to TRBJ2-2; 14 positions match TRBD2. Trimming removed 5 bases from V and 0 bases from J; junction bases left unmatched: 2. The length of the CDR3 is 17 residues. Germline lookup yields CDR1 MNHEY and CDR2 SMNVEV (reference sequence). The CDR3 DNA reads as TGTGCCAGCAGTAGACTAGCGGGGGGGACGAACACCGGGGAGCTGTTTTTT. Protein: CASSRLAGGTNTGELFF.

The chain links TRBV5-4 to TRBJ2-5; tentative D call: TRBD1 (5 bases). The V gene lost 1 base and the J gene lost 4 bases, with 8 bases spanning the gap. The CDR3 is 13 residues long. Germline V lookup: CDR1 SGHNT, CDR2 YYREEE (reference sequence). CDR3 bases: TGTGCCAGCAGCTTGAAAGGGGCAGAGACCCAGTACTTC. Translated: CASSLKGAETQYF.

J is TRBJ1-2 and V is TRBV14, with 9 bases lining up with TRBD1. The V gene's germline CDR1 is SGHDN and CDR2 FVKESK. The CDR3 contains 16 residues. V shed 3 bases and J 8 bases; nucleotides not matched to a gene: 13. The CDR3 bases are TGTGCCAGCAGCCACAGGGTCGGGACAGGGAACGGAGGCTACACCTTC. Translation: CASSHRVGTGNGGYTF.

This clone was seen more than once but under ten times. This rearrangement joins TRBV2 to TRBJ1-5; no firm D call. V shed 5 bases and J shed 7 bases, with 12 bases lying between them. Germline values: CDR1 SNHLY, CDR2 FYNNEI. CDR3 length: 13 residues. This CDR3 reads CASSKGQWQPQHF. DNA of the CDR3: TGTGCCAGCAGTAAAGGCCAGTGGCAGCCCCAGCATTTT.

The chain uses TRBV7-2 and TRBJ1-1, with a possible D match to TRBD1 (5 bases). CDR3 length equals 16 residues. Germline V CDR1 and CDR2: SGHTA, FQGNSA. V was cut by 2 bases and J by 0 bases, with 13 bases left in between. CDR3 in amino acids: CASSLHSWGLNTEAFF. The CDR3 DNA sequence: TGTGCCAGCAGCTTACATTCGTGGGGCCTGAACACTGAAGCTTTCTTT. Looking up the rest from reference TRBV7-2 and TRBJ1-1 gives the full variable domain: GAGVSQSPSNKVTEKGKDVELRCDPISGHTALYWYRQSLGQGLEFLIYFQGNSAPDKSGLPSDRFSAERTGGSVSTLTIQRTQQEDSAVYLCASSLHSWGLNTEAFFGQGTRLTVV.

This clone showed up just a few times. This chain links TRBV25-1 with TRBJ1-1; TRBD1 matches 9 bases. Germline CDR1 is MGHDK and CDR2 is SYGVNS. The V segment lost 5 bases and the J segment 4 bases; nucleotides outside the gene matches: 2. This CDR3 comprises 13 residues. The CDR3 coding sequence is TGTGCCAGCAGTCGGACAGGGGCCACTGAAGCTTTCTTT. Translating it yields CASSRTGATEAFF.

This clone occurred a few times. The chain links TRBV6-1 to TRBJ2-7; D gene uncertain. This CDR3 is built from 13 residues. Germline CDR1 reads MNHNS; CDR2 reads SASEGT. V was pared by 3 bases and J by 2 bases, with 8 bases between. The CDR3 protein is CASSEHGAYEQYF. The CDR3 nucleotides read TGTGCCAGCAGTGAGCATGGGGCCTACGAGCAGTACTTC.